Below are 13 T cell receptor beta chains sequenced from a single sample in a study of low-dose radiotherapy and immunotherapy resistance in tumors (dated by TCRdb to the early 2020s). The time point label, read with the paper, signifies: before trial treatment. The listed sequencing device is Illumina HiSeq 2500. First-strand cDNA was synthesized using Superscript III and a set of TRAV- and TRBV-specific primers, so that both TCRalpha and TCRbeta chains were covered. TCRs were amplified for about 22 PCR cycles with Phusion, using a constant-region primer paired with the adapter attached to the V primers. TCRdb cleaned the public reads at Q25 with fastp, built clones with MiXCR and kept in-frame beta chains. When rows share a CDR3 protein, they turn into one entry using the most common DNA and genes. The sample data list about 64,000 distinct CDR3 sequences, and less than 30% of these were observed just once. The ten biggest clones cover under 7% of the sample.

The material sequenced was PBMCs, taken before treatment. All receptors derive from a male donor with rectosigmoid adenocarcinoma.

In this sample, this clonotype turned up many times. CDR3 amino acids: CAKQMRQGGNEQFF. As DNA, the CDR3 is TGTGCCAAACAGATGAGACAGGGGGGAAATGAGCAGTTCTTC. V and J are TRBV2 and TRBJ2-1; the match to TRBD1 covers 9 bases. Germline loops: CDR1 SNHLY, CDR2 FYNNEI. The CDR3 has 14 residues. The trim removed 10 bases at V and 7 bases at J, leaving 11 bases unmatched.

The chain couples TRBV2 to TRBJ2-2; D uncertain. CDR1 is SNHLY, CDR2 FYNNEI, per germline. The V gene lost 4 bases and the J gene lost 6 bases, with 12 bases spanning the gap. The CDR3 consists of 14 residues. The DNA for the CDR3 is TGTGCCAGCAGTGCGTTCGCGAGCGCCGGGGAGCTGTTTTTT. It encodes CASSAFASAGELFF.

J is TRBJ1-5 and V is TRBV5-5; D may be TRBD1 (6 bases). The CDR3 has 14 amino acids. V lost 4 bases to trimming and J lost 1 base, with 9 bases between them. Germline V CDR1 and CDR2: SGHKS, YYEKEE (reference sequence). The CDR3 sequence: CASSRGASNQPQHF. The CDR3, as DNA: TGTGCCAGCAGCCGGGGGGCAAGCAATCAGCCCCAGCATTTT.

This clonotype was seen ten or more times. The V and J genes are TRBV27 and TRBJ2-5; D remains unclear. With 4 bases removed from V and 1 base from J, the gap between germline ends came to 7 bases. CDR1 and CDR2 (germline): MNHEY, SMNVEV (reference sequence). The CDR3 has 13 amino acids. The CDR3 sequence is CASSYRFQETQYF. CDR3 bases: TGTGCCAGCAGTTACCGATTCCAAGAGACCCAGTACTTC.

This clonotype was picked up many times. This chain joins TRBV20-1 and TRBJ2-6, with D perhaps matching TRBD2 (7 bases). V lost 1 base to trimming and J lost 0 bases, with 19 bases between them. The CDR3 consists of 19 residues. Germline values: CDR1 DFQATT, CDR2 SNEGSKA (reference sequence). CDR3 in amino acids: CSARVSGGARISGANVLTF. The CDR3 DNA reads as TGCAGTGCTAGAGTGTCGGGGGGCGCAAGGATCTCTGGGGCCAACGTCCTGACTTTC.

This clonotype was seen many times. The V gene is TRBV28, the J gene TRBJ2-1, with 13 bases lining up with TRBD2. Germline trimming cut 2 bases from V and 4 bases from J; bases unmatched to any gene: 5. This CDR3 comprises 17 residues. The germline V gene has CDR1 MDHEN and CDR2 SYDVKM. This CDR3 reads CASSLPGTSGIYNEQFF. The CDR3 DNA reads TGTGCCAGCAGTTTACCCGGGACTAGCGGGATTTACAATGAGCAGTTCTTC.

Many counts were recorded for this clonotype. The rearrangement joins TRBV27 to TRBJ2-4; D unclear. The CDR3 totals 14 residues. V dropped 3 bases and J dropped 0 bases, with 6 bases sitting between them. The germline CDR1 and CDR2 sequences are MNHEY and SMNVEV (reference sequence). The CDR3 region is CASSLLGAKNIQYF. CDR3 DNA sequence: TGTGCCAGCAGTTTGCTAGGAGCCAAAAACATTCAGTACTTC.

This chain uses TRBV14 with TRBJ2-5, with TRBD1 identical over 8 bases. V lost 1 base to trimming and J lost 3 bases; unmatched junction nucleotides: 1. Germline-derived CDR1 and CDR2 are SGHDN and FVKESK. The CDR3 extends over 14 amino acids. The CDR3: CASSQVDREETQYF. The CDR3 nucleotides read TGTGCCAGCAGCCAAGTGGACAGGGAAGAGACCCAGTACTTC.

This clonotype has at least ten counts. The chain couples TRBV28 to TRBJ2-1, with 7 bases fitting TRBD2. Germline CDR1 reads MDHEN; CDR2 reads SYDVKM. The length of the CDR3 is 14 residues. Trimming at V came to 7 bases and at J to 4 bases, leaving 7 bases not matched to a gene. This CDR3 reads CASMSGISYNEQFF. CDR3 sequence (DNA): TGTGCCAGCATGAGCGGGATTTCATACAATGAGCAGTTCTTC.

This clonotype came up many times. This chain connects TRBV20-1 to TRBJ2-1, with D hard to call. The length of the CDR3 is 10 residues. Germline CDR1 is DFQATT and CDR2 is SNEGSKA (reference sequence). Deletions cut 4 bases from V and 8 bases from J, with 6 bases between. The CDR3 loop reads CSATGYEQFF. The CDR3 nucleotides read TGCAGTGCTACCGGCTATGAGCAGTTCTTC.

The chain is built from TRBV5-1 and TRBJ1-5, with 7 positions matching TRBD1. Germline-derived CDR1 and CDR2 are SGHRS and YFSETQ. After removal of 3 bases from V and 0 bases from J, the junction contained 3 bases not matched to a gene. This CDR3 is 15 amino acids long. The CDR3 loop reads CASSSGTVSNQPQHF. The CDR3 DNA follows: TGCGCCAGCAGCTCAGGGACAGTTAGCAATCAGCCCCAGCATTTT.

A word on this clonotype: This probably arose from a read error, given a far larger clone one base away. The CDR3 does not end in the conserved phenylalanine or tryptophan, so this is likely a read error. The rearrangement links TRBV5-3 to TRBJ2-1; D might be TRBD2 (6 bases). TRBV5-3 is marked as an open reading frame, function uncertain. CDR3 size: 12 residues. DNA for the CDR3: TGTGCCAGCAGCTTAGGCGGGACCCTCCAGTTCTTA. This encodes CASSLGGTLQFL.

This clonotype was observed a single time. The chain has TRBV29-1 and TRBJ2-7; 10 nucleotides agree with TRBD2. CDR3 length: 16 residues. Germline values: CDR1 SQVTM, CDR2 ANQGSEA. After removal of 5 bases from V and 4 bases from J, the junction contained 14 bases not matched to a gene. CDR3 sequence reads: CSVHESGTSVWYEQYF. CDR3 sequence (DNA): TGCAGCGTTCACGAATCCGGGACTAGCGTCTGGTACGAGCAGTACTTC.